This T cell receptor beta chain was recorded in a study of vaccination effects on CD4 cells after COVID-19. Study details: Each participant was administered two doses of either the BNT162b2 or the mRNA-1273 vaccine.

For this clone: What it binds is not known.

Study observations and caveats: The study, lacking early post-infection timepoints, had few convalescent patients. Marked clonal contraction of infection- and vaccine-induced clones was seen late after vaccination.

The ends were cut back, 3 bases at V and 2 bases at J, with 14 bases in the middle. CDR3 size: 15 residues. Germline V gene data show CDR1 as SGDLS and CDR2 as YYNGEE. The table came from immunoSEQ multiplex PCR; TCRdb's copy has only in-frame clones and leaves some out. The sample shows 70,000 to 75,000 clones, around 76% of them seen only once. Antigen-specific CD4+ T cells were expanded (with viral peptide pools) by the ViraFEST assay ahead of sequencing. When around nine days of culture had elapsed, CD4+ T cells were isolated. Vaccinees lacked prior SARS-CoV-2 infection and tested negative for nucleocapsid antibodies.

The chain links TRBV9 to TRBJ1-1; D is perhaps TRBD1 (6 bases). This clonotype was sampled from a human donor who received a COVID-19 vaccine. The input for sequencing was CD4+ T cells from PBMCs cultured with HCoV-OC43 spike peptides, taken before COVID-19 vaccination. Subset denoted: HCoV-OC43 spike overlapping peptide pool stimulation. CDR3 amino acids: CASSAPDSPNTEAFF. In DNA, the CDR3 is TGTGCCAGCAGCGCGCCGGACAGCCCTAACACTGAAGCTTTCTTT. Combining the CDR3 with reference TRBV9 and TRBJ1-1 gives the whole variable domain DSGVTQTPKHLITATGQRVTLRCSPRSGDLSVYWYQQSLDQGLQFLIQYYNGEERAKGNILERFSAQQFPDLHSELNLSSLELGDSALYFCASSAPDSPNTEAFFGQGTRLTVV.